Listed here are 27 T cell receptor beta chains from one sample, sequenced in a study of blood T cell repertoires in COVID-19. Profiling relied on immunoSEQ multiplex PCR, and the TCRdb table lists in-frame clones only, not all of them. The repertoire consists of about 210,000 clones, with 83% occurring once and the leading ten covering under 3.5%. The specimen sequenced was peripheral blood. These TCRs come from a man aged 45-65 years with active or convalescent COVID-19.

V and J are TRBV27 and TRBJ2-6; weak D call: TRBD2 (6 bases). Trimming removed 3 bases at V and 2 bases at J, with 17 bases between. This CDR3 comprises 18 residues. Germline V gene data show CDR1 as MNHEY and CDR2 as SMNVEV (reference sequence). The CDR3 DNA reads TGTGCCAGCAGTTTCGGGGGAGGACCTTCGGCTGGGGCCAACGTCCTGACTTTC. Translating it yields CASSFGGGPSAGANVLTF.

The rearrangement links TRBV7-9 to TRBJ1-1; possible D gene TRBD1, 5 bases. The CDR3 loop spans 14 amino acids. With 6 bases removed from V and 0 bases from J, the gap between germline ends came to 11 bases. Germline V gives CDR1 SEHNR, CDR2 FQNEAQ (reference sequence). The CDR3 spells CASSTREVNTEAFF. CDR3 coding DNA: TGTGCCAGCAGTACCAGGGAGGTGAACACTGAAGCTTTCTTT.

The chain uses TRBV2 and TRBJ1-1, with 8 bases lining up with TRBD1. The CDR3 has 13 amino acids. The germline CDR1 and CDR2 sequences are SNHLY and FYNNEI. V was clipped by 7 bases and J by 2 bases; unmatched bases: 3. The CDR3 region is CASNGQGNTEAFF. In DNA form, the CDR3 reads TGTGCCAGCAACGGACAGGGTAACACTGAAGCTTTCTTT.

The count of this clone is one. This chain connects TRBV19 to TRBJ1-1; D call uncertain. The CDR3 has 13 amino acids. The V gene lost 4 bases and the J gene lost 7 bases, with 13 bases spanning the gap. CDR1 is LNHDA, CDR2 SQIVND, per germline (reference sequence). This CDR3 reads CASSTSRTGEAFF. The CDR3 DNA sequence: TGTGCCAGTAGTACCTCAAGGACTGGTGAAGCTTTCTTT.

The chain couples TRBV2 to TRBJ1-2; no clear D gene. The length of the CDR3 is 12 residues. Per germline, CDR1 SNHLY and CDR2 FYNNEI. V lost 8 bases to trimming and J lost 0 bases, with 7 bases between them. Here the CDR3 DNA reads TGTGCCAGCGCGTCCGCTAACTATGGCTACACCTTC. It encodes CASASANYGYTF.

The chain employs TRBV7-2 and TRBJ1-3, with 7 bases fitting TRBD1. The CDR3 contains 13 residues. Germline loops: CDR1 SGHTA, CDR2 FQGNSA. Trimming took 5 bases from V and 4 from J; bases not matched to a gene: 2. CDR3 nucleotides: TGTGCCAGCAGCCAGGGGGTAGGAAACACCATATATTTT. Translation gives CASSQGVGNTIYF.

The chain is built from TRBV2 and TRBJ2-5, with TRBD2 matching over 7 bases. V shed 6 bases and J 2 bases; nucleotides not matched to a gene: 12. Germline CDR1 is SNHLY and CDR2 is FYNNEI. The CDR3 covers 16 residues. In nucleotides, the CDR3 is TGTGCCAGCAGACCAGGACTAGTGGAACCACAAGAGACCCAGTACTTC. Its translation: CASRPGLVEPQETQYF.

This chain uses TRBV5-1 with TRBJ2-3, with 10 bases fitting TRBD1. From germline, CDR1 is SGHRS and CDR2 YFSETQ. The length of the CDR3 is 18 residues. The junction had 12 bases not matched to a gene; V was cut back by 4 bases and J by 1 base. The CDR3 nucleotides read TGCGCCAGCAGCCTGGCTGCTTCCGGGACAGGGGGCACAGATACGCAGTATTTT. Translating gives CASSLAASGTGGTDTQYF.

The genes are TRBV19 and TRBJ1-3; D is unresolved. The germline V and J ends were trimmed by 4 bases and 4 bases, with 8 bases remaining between them. In germline, CDR1 is LNHDA, CDR2 SQIVND (reference sequence). This CDR3 region has 13 residues. CDR3 in amino acids: CASSTLPGNTIYF. The CDR3, as DNA: TGTGCCAGTAGTACACTCCCGGGAAACACCATATATTTT.

This chain links TRBV18 with TRBJ2-7; 9 positions agree with TRBD2. The CDR3 has 15 amino acids. Germline CDR1 reads KGHSH; CDR2 reads LQKENI. V lost 2 bases and J lost 7; bases outside the gene matches: 9. This CDR3 is CASSPGGGGFDEQYF. The CDR3 DNA reads TGTGCCAGCTCACCAGGCGGGGGGGGATTTGATGAGCAGTACTTC.

This sequence joins TRBV7-2 and TRBJ1-5, with D perhaps TRBD1 (6 bases). The CDR3 is 17 residues long. The V end lost 1 base, the J end lost 8 bases, and 21 bases lay between the germline ends. Germline values: CDR1 SGHTA, CDR2 FQGNSA. CDR3 region: CASSLVPTQGGEEPQHF. The CDR3 nucleotides read TGTGCCAGCAGCTTAGTCCCAACCCAAGGGGGGGAGGAGCCCCAGCATTTT.

The chain links TRBV5-1 to TRBJ2-7; 7 bases are shared with TRBD1. After removal of 3 bases from V and 3 bases from J, the junction contained 9 bases not matched to a gene. Germline V gives CDR1 SGHRS, CDR2 YFSETQ. The length of the CDR3 is 15 residues. CDR3 sequence (DNA): TGCGCCAGCAGCTACCAACAGGGGATGGGCTACGAGCAGTACTTC. This codes for CASSYQQGMGYEQYF.

The chain employs TRBV7-8 and TRBJ1-4, with D maybe TRBD1 (6 bases). V was cut by 2 bases and J by 8 bases, with 15 bases left in between. In germline, CDR1 is SGHVS, CDR2 FQNEAQ. CDR3 length equals 15 residues. The DNA for the CDR3 is TGTGCCAGCAGCTTATCGGGGGGCCTAGGGGAAAAACTGTTTTTT. Amino acids: CASSLSGGLGEKLFF.

The rearrangement joins TRBV29-1 to TRBJ1-2, with a tentative D call TRBD1 (6 bases). Trimming left V 6 bases short and J 4 bases short, with 12 bases between. The CDR3 length is 12 residues. Germline lookup yields CDR1 SQVTM and CDR2 ANQGSEA. CDR3 sequence (DNA): TGCAGCGTCGGACAGTTTTTCTATGGCTACACCTTC. Translated, it gives CSVGQFFYGYTF.

The rearrangement joins TRBV28 to TRBJ1-6, with D unresolved. The CDR3 has 15 amino acids. Trimming took off 5 bases at V and 5 bases at J, with 13 bases between the two ends. Germline V lookup: CDR1 MDHEN, CDR2 SYDVKM. The CDR3 sequence: CASSAAGSNNSPLHF. The DNA for the CDR3 is TGTGCCAGCAGTGCGGCCGGCAGTAATAATTCACCCCTCCACTTT.

The chain has TRBV29-1 and TRBJ2-1; 7 positions agree with TRBD2. Germline CDR1 SQVTM, CDR2 ANQGSEA. The CDR3 is 15 residues long. V was clipped by 6 bases and J by 3 bases; unmatched bases: 11. The DNA of the CDR3 is TGCAGCGTCCCCCCCTGGGCGGGAGACTACAATGAGCAGTTCTTC. Its translation is CSVPPWAGDYNEQFF.

The chain couples TRBV9 to TRBJ1-6, with D unresolved. Trimming pared 1 base from V and 0 bases from J, leaving 5 bases between. CDR1 is SGDLS, CDR2 YYNGEE, per germline. The CDR3 runs 15 residues. The CDR3 is CASSVTSSYNSPLHF. The CDR3 DNA sequence: TGTGCCAGCAGCGTAACGAGCTCCTATAATTCACCCCTCCACTTT.

The chain joins TRBV24-1 to TRBJ2-3; TRBD1 might be the D (6 bases). This CDR3 is built from 16 residues. Per the germline V gene, CDR1 is KGHDR and CDR2 is SFDVKD. Trimming took off 2 bases at V and 2 bases at J, with 13 bases between the two ends. CDR3: CATSDWGTKNTDTQYF. In nucleotides, the CDR3 is TGTGCCACCAGTGATTGGGGGACAAAGAACACAGATACGCAGTATTTT.

The gene calls are TRBV7-9 and TRBJ1-2, with D maybe TRBD1 (6 bases). Germline CDR1 is SEHNR and CDR2 is FQNEAQ (reference sequence). The V gene lost 5 bases and the J gene lost 1 base, with 17 bases spanning the gap. This CDR3 spans 16 amino acids. The CDR3 region is CASSGGRTASNYGYTF. DNA of the CDR3: TGTGCCAGCAGCGGCGGCCGGACAGCCAGTAACTATGGCTACACCTTC.

The chain recombines TRBV10-3 with TRBJ1-2, with D unclear. The V end was cut by 2 bases, the J end by 5 bases, with 15 bases between. The CDR3 extends over 15 amino acids. Looked up from germline, CDR1 is ENHRY and CDR2 is SYGVKD. CDR3 nucleotides: TGTGCCATCAGTGAGAGCGGGCAGGACCTTTATGGCTACACCTTC. As protein: CAISESGQDLYGYTF.

DNA of the CDR3: TGCGCCAGCAGCCCGGGGACAGGAAACAATCAGCCCCAGCATTTT. This gives the protein CASSPGTGNNQPQHF. The rearrangement joins TRBV4-3 to TRBJ1-5, with 8 positions matching TRBD1. Germline CDR1 reads LGHNA; CDR2 reads YSLEER. The CDR3 is made up of 15 amino acids. The J segment lost 3 bases and the V segment lost 4 bases, leaving 5 bases of the junction unmatched.

CDR3 region: CASSLEVGASYGYTF. CDR3 sequence (DNA): TGCGCCAGCAGCTTGGAGGTGGGGGCGAGCTATGGCTACACCTTC. The chain links TRBV5-1 to TRBJ1-2; a weak D match, TRBD1 (6 bases). Deletions cut 0 bases from V and 4 bases from J, with 13 bases between. The CDR3 is 15 amino acids. Germline V gene sequence: CDR1 SGHRS, CDR2 YFSETQ.

V is TRBV4-3 and J is TRBJ2-7, with D possibly TRBD1 on 7 matching bases. Per the germline V gene, CDR1 is LGHNA and CDR2 is YSLEER. The CDR3 loop spans 15 amino acids. The V end was cut by 2 bases, the J end by 4 bases, with 15 bases between. The CDR3, as DNA: TGCGCCAGCAGCCAAATCCTCAGGGGGGCGTACGAGCAGTACTTC. Its translation: CASSQILRGAYEQYF.

This chain links TRBV2 with TRBJ2-2, with 10 bases that match TRBD1. This CDR3 spans 16 amino acids. J was trimmed by 4 bases and V by 3 bases; bases with no gene match: 5. Germline CDR1 and CDR2: SNHLY and FYNNEI. CDR3 region: CASSDSRTGGTGELFF. In DNA form, the CDR3 reads TGTGCCAGCAGTGACTCTAGGACAGGGGGCACCGGGGAGCTGTTTTTT.

The V call is TRBV7-9, the J call TRBJ1-2; 9 nucleotides align to TRBD1. Germline values: CDR1 SEHNR, CDR2 FQNEAQ (reference sequence). The CDR3 is 12 amino acids. CDR3 sequence reads: CAGADRGYGYTF. The CDR3 coding sequence is TGTGCGGGTGCCGACAGGGGGTATGGCTACACCTTC.

The chain carries TRBV24-1 and TRBJ1-5; D is unclear. The V end was cut by 5 bases, the J end by 0 bases, with 4 bases between. There are 13 residues in the CDR3. The germline V gene encodes CDR1 KGHDR and CDR2 SFDVKD. In nucleotides, the CDR3 is TGTGCCACCAGTGTAAATAGCAATCAGCCCCAGCATTTT. This gives the protein CATSVNSNQPQHF.

This clone was found once. The chain carries TRBV28 and TRBJ2-7; D is perhaps TRBD2 (6 bases). Germline V CDR1 and CDR2: MDHEN, SYDVKM. Trimming removed 6 bases at V and 3 bases at J, with 15 bases between. This CDR3 is built from 14 residues. The CDR3 region has the DNA TGTGCCAGCAGCCCGACTAGAGGCCACTACGAGCAGTACTTC. It specifies CASSPTRGHYEQYF.